Sequencing of this T cell receptor beta chain was carried out in a study of OX40 agonist ivuxolimab in advanced cancers. Using immunoSEQ multiplex PCR, the repertoire was profiled, and TCRdb retains in-frame clones only, with some absent. The table shows approximately 70,000 clones, with 65% to 90% occurring only once. In germline, CDR1 is LNHDA, CDR2 SQIVND (reference sequence). With 6 bases removed from V and 0 bases from J, the gap between germline ends came to 11 bases. This CDR3 spans 14 amino acids. This clonotype was sampled from an adult with an advanced solid tumor such as melanoma, head and neck, liver or kidney cancer. Sequencing was performed on CD4+ or CD8+ T cells sorted from blood, taken in a trial of the OX40 agonist ivuxolimab. The V and J genes are TRBV19 and TRBJ2-5; TRBD2 might be the D (5 bases). CDR3 nucleotides: TGTGCCAGTAGGCCAGCGGCCAACCAAGAGACCCAGTACTTC. It translates to CASRPAANQETQYF.